A selection of T cell receptor beta chains follows, all from one sample in a study of naive and memory T cell subsets. TCRdb reprocessed the 5' RACE reads via MiXCR and lists one record per CDR3 protein. Of tens of thousands of distinct CDR3 sequences listed, 7% to 8% are singletons. Receptor source: a female donor in good health. Both conserved end residues are part of each CDR3. Each record gives: J gene, V gene, D gene, clone size, CDR3 protein, CDR3 DNA. The D gene is left open where the match is weak. Clone size is stated in some rows and not others, as once, few, many or a class when expanded.

j_call: TRBJ1-1; v_call: TRBV11-3; d_call: .; clone_size: many; cdr3_aa: CASSLEEWNTEAFF; cdr3_nt: TGTGCCAGCAGCTTAGAAGAGTGGAACACTGAAGCTTTCTTT
j_call: TRBJ2-2; v_call: TRBV29-1; d_call: .; clone_size: few; cdr3_aa: CSVVSGRFGELFF; cdr3_nt: TGCAGCGTTGTATCTGGGCGCTTCGGGGAGCTGTTTTTT
j_call: TRBJ2-6; v_call: TRBV14; d_call: TRBD2; clone_size: many; cdr3_aa: CASSQRTSGRAAGANVLTF; cdr3_nt: TGTGCCAGCAGCCAGCGGACTAGCGGGAGGGCGGCTGGGGCCAACGTCCTGACTTTC
j_call: TRBJ2-5; v_call: TRBV15; d_call: TRBD1; clone_size: .; cdr3_aa: CATSHRGNLRETQYF; cdr3_nt: TGTGCCACCAGTCACAGGGGGAATTTGCGAGAGACCCAGTACTTC
j_call: TRBJ2-7; v_call: TRBV11-2; d_call: .; clone_size: few; cdr3_aa: CASSLGTRLQYF; cdr3_nt: TGTGCCAGCAGCTTAGGAACCCGGCTGCAGTACTTC
j_call: TRBJ2-1; v_call: TRBV10-3; d_call: .; clone_size: few; cdr3_aa: CAISDRAREDEQFF; cdr3_nt: TGTGCCATCAGCGACCGGGCCAGGGAGGATGAGCAGTTCTTC
j_call: TRBJ1-5; v_call: TRBV3-1; d_call: TRBD1; clone_size: .; cdr3_aa: CASSLGQGRSNQPQHF; cdr3_nt: TGTGCCAGCAGCCTCGGACAGGGCCGGAGCAATCAGCCCCAGCATTTT
j_call: TRBJ2-3; v_call: TRBV29-1; d_call: TRBD1; clone_size: .; cdr3_aa: CSVSYASGGADTQYF; cdr3_nt: TGCAGCGTTAGTTACGCCTCAGGGGGCGCGGATACGCAGTATTTT
j_call: TRBJ2-3; v_call: TRBV29-1; d_call: TRBD2; clone_size: many; cdr3_aa: CSVGKTSGTRDTQYF; cdr3_nt: TGCAGCGTTGGCAAGACTAGCGGGACGAGAGATACGCAGTATTTT
j_call: TRBJ1-2; v_call: TRBV29-1; d_call: .; clone_size: many; cdr3_aa: CSVGRDYGYTF; cdr3_nt: TGCAGCGTTGGACGGGACTATGGCTACACCTTC